This T cell receptor beta chain is from a study of T cell responses to AZD1222 COVID-19 vaccine. Study observations and caveats: Just a handful of AZD1222 recipients were seropositive at baseline. A mostly white British donor set with more females was recruited, and clonal diversity was possibly underestimated. The study found vaccine-associated CD4 TCRs spanning spike, dominant at 160-218 and 743-854.

Trimming stripped 2 bases from V and 1 base from J, with 9 bases between. CDR1 and CDR2 (germline): SGHNT, YYREEE (reference sequence). The CDR3 extends over 15 amino acids. A single count supports this clone. What it binds is unknown. Generated by immunoSEQ multiplex PCR, the TCRdb table keeps only in-frame clones and is missing some. Of roughly 35,000 clones in the sample, around 86% were seen once. The analysis combined second doses at about 4 or about 12 weeks. The sequencing used peripheral blood, collected 28 days after the second AZD1222 dose. This chain joins TRBV5-4 and TRBJ2-2; a possible D gene is TRBD2 (5 bases). The sequence was collected from an adult who received the AZD1222 COVID-19 vaccine. The CDR3, as DNA: TGTGCCAGCAGCTTAGAGGGCCGGAACACCGGGGAGCTGTTTTTT. This translates into CASSLEGRNTGELFF.